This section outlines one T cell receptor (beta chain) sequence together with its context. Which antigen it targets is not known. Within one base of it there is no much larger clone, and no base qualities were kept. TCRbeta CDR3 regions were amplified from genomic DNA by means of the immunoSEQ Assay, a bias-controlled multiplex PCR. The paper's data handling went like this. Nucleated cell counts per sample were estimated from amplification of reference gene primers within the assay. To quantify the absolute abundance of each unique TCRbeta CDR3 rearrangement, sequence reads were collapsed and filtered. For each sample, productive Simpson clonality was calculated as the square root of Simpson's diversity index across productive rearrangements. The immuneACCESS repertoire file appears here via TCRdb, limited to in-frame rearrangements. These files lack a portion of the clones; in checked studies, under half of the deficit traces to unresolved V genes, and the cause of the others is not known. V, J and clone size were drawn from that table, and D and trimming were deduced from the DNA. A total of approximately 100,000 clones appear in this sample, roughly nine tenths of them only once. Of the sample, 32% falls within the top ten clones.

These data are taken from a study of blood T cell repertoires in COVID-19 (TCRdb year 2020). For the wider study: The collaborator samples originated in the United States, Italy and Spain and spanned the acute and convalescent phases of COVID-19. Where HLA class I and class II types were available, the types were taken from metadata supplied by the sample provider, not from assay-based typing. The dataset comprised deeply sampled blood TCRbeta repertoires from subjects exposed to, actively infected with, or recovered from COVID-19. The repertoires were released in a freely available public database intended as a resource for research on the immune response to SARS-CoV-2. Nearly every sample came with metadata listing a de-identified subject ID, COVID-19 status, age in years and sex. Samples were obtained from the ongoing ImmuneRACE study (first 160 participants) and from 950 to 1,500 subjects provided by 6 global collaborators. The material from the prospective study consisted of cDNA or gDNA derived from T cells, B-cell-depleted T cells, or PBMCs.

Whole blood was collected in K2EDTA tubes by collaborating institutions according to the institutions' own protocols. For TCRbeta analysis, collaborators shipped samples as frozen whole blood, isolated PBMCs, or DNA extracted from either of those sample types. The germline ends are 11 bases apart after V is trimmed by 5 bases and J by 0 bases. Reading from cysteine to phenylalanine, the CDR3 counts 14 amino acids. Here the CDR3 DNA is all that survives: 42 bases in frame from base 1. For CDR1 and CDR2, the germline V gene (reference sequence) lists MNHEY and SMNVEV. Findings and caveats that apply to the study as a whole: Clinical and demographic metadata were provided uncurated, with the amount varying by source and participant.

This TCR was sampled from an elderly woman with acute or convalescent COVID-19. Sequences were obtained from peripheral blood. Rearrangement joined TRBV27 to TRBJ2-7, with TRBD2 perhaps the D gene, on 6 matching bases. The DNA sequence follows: TGTGCCAGCAGTATGACGGGACTCTCCTACGAGCAGTACTTC. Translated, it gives CASSMTGLSYEQYF.